This TCR beta chain was profiled in a study of T cells after yellow fever vaccination. General observations from the study: Faster peaking, at day 5 versus 15, marked a secondary response that was weaker.

As regards this clonotype: The antigen is unknown.

TCRdb redid the calling of the 5' RACE reads with MiXCR, one entry per CDR3 protein. Of about 580,000 distinct CDR3 sequences listed, about 17% are singletons. This CDR3 is built from 17 residues. The V and J ends lost 2 bases and 5 bases respectively, with 20 bases between them. Germline assignment: CDR1 MNHEY and CDR2 SVGAGI. The gene calls are TRBV6-5 and TRBJ2-3; a possible D gene is TRBD2 (6 bases). This clonotype was obtained from a man between 18 and 35 years old who received the YFV17D yellow fever vaccine. The sample consisted of PBMCs, taken about 5 days after the first yellow fever vaccination. CDR3: CASSYGDSSGRLDTQYF. The CDR3 bases are TGTGCCAGCAGTTACGGGGACTCGTCGGGGCGGCTAGATACGCAGTATTTT.